The 27 T cell receptor beta chains below were found in one sample sequenced in a study of blood T cell repertoires in COVID-19. Method: immunoSEQ multiplex PCR; TCRdb's copy keeps in-frame clones and lacks some. Altogether some 170,000 clones are present, about 90% being singletons, with the ten largest covering 0.95% to 1.5%. Sequenced material: PBMCs or T cells enriched from blood (not recorded which). These receptors came from a human donor with acute COVID-19. The donor label of this sample is uncertain.

This sequence joins TRBV24-1 and TRBJ2-3; 7 bases line up with TRBD1. The CDR3 loop spans 15 amino acids. J was trimmed by 4 bases and V by 3 bases; bases with no gene match: 6. From germline, CDR1 is KGHDR and CDR2 SFDVKD. CDR3 amino acids: CATSDPWTGPDTQYF. DNA for the CDR3: TGTGCCACCAGTGATCCCTGGACAGGCCCAGATACGCAGTATTTT.

The V gene is TRBV6-5, the J gene TRBJ1-6; TRBD1 is a possible D gene (5 bases). There are 14 residues in the CDR3. Per the germline V gene, CDR1 is MNHEY and CDR2 is SVGAGI. V lost 5 bases to trimming and J lost 7 bases, with 12 bases between them. DNA for the CDR3: TGTGCCAGCAGTCCGGGACTGACGAATTCACCCCTCCACTTT. Encoded protein: CASSPGLTNSPLHF.

This clone was observed a single time. The chain joins TRBV2 to TRBJ1-1; the match to TRBD1 covers 7 bases. Germline-derived CDR1 and CDR2 are SNHLY and FYNNEI. The CDR3 spans 15 residues. V shed 6 bases and J 0 bases; nucleotides not matched to a gene: 7. The CDR3 DNA is TGTGCCAGCAGGCCAAACAGGGGAGTGAACACTGAAGCTTTCTTT. It yields the protein CASRPNRGVNTEAFF.

This clone has a single count. The V call is TRBV11-3, the J call TRBJ2-2; TRBD2 is a possible D gene (7 bases). The length of the CDR3 is 14 residues. Germline V gene sequence: CDR1 SGHNT, CDR2 YENEEA. V lost 3 bases and J 6 bases, leaving 11 bases between the germline ends. CDR3 in DNA: TGTGCCAGCAGCTTCAGGGGAGGGGCCGGGGAGCTGTTTTTT. Translated: CASSFRGGAGELFF. Full variable domain (rest looked up from reference TRBV11-3 and TRBJ2-2): EAGVVQSPRYKIIEKKQPVAFWCNPISGHNTLYWYLQNLGQGPELLIRYENEEAVDDSQLPKDRFSAERLKGVDSTLKIQPAELGDSAVYLCASSFRGGAGELFFGEGSRLTVL.

The chain couples TRBV30 to TRBJ1-2; a weak D match, TRBD1 (5 bases). Germline CDR1 GTSNPN, CDR2 SVGIG (reference sequence). Trimming shortened V by 1 base and J by 8 bases, and 23 bases separated the two germline ends. The CDR3 loop spans 16 amino acids. The CDR3 protein is CAWSDYSGPLQGGYTF. The CDR3, as DNA: TGTGCCTGGAGTGATTATTCTGGTCCCCTCCAGGGCGGCTACACCTTC.

J is TRBJ2-3 and V is TRBV5-6, with D possibly matching TRBD2 (6 bases). V shed 0 bases and J shed 1 base, with 21 bases lying between them. This CDR3 spans 19 amino acids. Germline assignment: CDR1 SGHDT and CDR2 YYEEEE. The DNA of the CDR3 is TGTGCCAGCAGCTTGGCGGGCGGGATCCCTCCTCGAGGCACAGATACGCAGTATTTT. This gives the protein CASSLAGGIPPRGTDTQYF.

The chain is built from TRBV5-1 and TRBJ1-4; the match to TRBD1 covers 10 bases. J gave up 8 bases and V 5 bases, and 9 bases lay outside the gene matches. This CDR3 is 15 amino acids long. The germline CDR1 and CDR2 sequences are SGHRS and YFSETQ. For the CDR3, the DNA is TGCGCCAGCAGGCTTACCGGGACAGGGGTCGAAAAACTGTTTTTT. This codes for CASRLTGTGVEKLFF.

The chain links TRBV10-3 to TRBJ1-1; TRBD1 matches 7 bases. The germline gives CDR1 ENHRY, CDR2 SYGVKD. This CDR3 region has 16 residues. Trimming removed 3 bases from V and 0 bases from J; junction bases left unmatched: 7. The CDR3 DNA is TGTGCCATCAGTGAAGATGGACAGGTAATGAACACTGAAGCTTTCTTT. Protein: CAISEDGQVMNTEAFF.

This chain links TRBV21-1 with TRBJ1-2; the DNA was not compared with TRBD1, the D call given in the table. TRBV21-1 is shown as a pseudogene. CDR3 length: 16 residues. As DNA, the CDR3 is TGTGCCAGCAGCAAAGGTCCGTTTGAGACAGACTATGGCTACACCTTC. Translating gives CASSKGPFETDYGYTF.

V and J are TRBV28 and TRBJ2-2; D remains unclear. Germline V gives CDR1 MDHEN, CDR2 SYDVKM. V was clipped by 3 bases and J by 4 bases, with 12 bases between them. This CDR3 contains 15 residues. The CDR3 nucleotides read TGTGCCAGCAGTTTGCCCACTACCGGCACCGGGGAGCTGTTTTTT. This encodes CASSLPTTGTGELFF.

DNA of the CDR3: TGTGCCAGCAGTTTCCAGGGGGCTCCCTACAATGAGCAGTTCTTC. Its protein is CASSFQGAPYNEQFF. The chain combines TRBV27 with TRBJ2-1; 8 nucleotides line up with TRBD1. The CDR3 runs 15 residues. The V and J ends lost 3 bases and 2 bases, in that order; junction bases with no gene match: 3. Germline CDR1 and CDR2: MNHEY and SMNVEV (reference sequence).

This chain joins TRBV4-3 and TRBJ2-1; a possible D gene is TRBD1 (5 bases). This CDR3 spans 14 amino acids. Germline values: CDR1 LGHNA, CDR2 YSLEER. Trimming took 0 bases from V and 3 from J, leaving 6 bases between them. The CDR3, as DNA: TGCGCCAGCAGCCAAGATAGGGGCTACAATGAGCAGTTCTTC. This sequence encodes CASSQDRGYNEQFF.

This chain joins TRBV5-6 and TRBJ1-4; tentatively, D is TRBD1 (5 bases). Germline lookup yields CDR1 SGHDT and CDR2 YYEEEE. CDR3 length equals 13 residues. V shed 4 bases and J shed 8 bases, with 12 bases lying between them. The CDR3 nucleotides are TGTGCCAGCAGCCGGGGGGTAAGGGAAAAACTGTTTTTT. Translation: CASSRGVREKLFF.

CDR3 sequence reads: CASSYGLSRGDSPLHF. The CDR3 DNA follows: TGTGCCAGCAGTTACGGCCTGTCAAGGGGTGATTCACCCCTCCACTTT. This chain joins TRBV6-5 and TRBJ1-6; a possible D gene is TRBD1 (5 bases). This CDR3 has 16 amino acids. Looked up from germline, CDR1 is MNHEY and CDR2 is SVGAGI. Trimming cost V 2 bases and J 8 bases, with 16 bases left between them.

This sequence joins TRBV7-9 and TRBJ1-5; D gene unclear. Germline V lookup: CDR1 SEHNR, CDR2 FQNEAQ (reference sequence). The CDR3 contains 16 residues. The V gene lost 2 bases and the J gene lost 0 bases, with 11 bases spanning the gap. The CDR3 protein is CASSLWETHSNQPQHF. In DNA, the CDR3 is TGTGCCAGCAGCTTATGGGAGACCCATAGCAATCAGCCCCAGCATTTT.

This clone showed up just once. V is TRBV2 and J is TRBJ1-1; 8 nucleotides agree with TRBD1. Germline V gene sequence: CDR1 SNHLY, CDR2 FYNNEI. After removal of 3 bases from V and 0 bases from J, the junction contained 3 bases not matched to a gene. This CDR3 has 15 amino acids. The CDR3 here is CASSDDRGMNTEAFF. For the CDR3, the DNA is TGTGCCAGCAGTGACGACAGGGGTATGAACACTGAAGCTTTCTTT.

This chain uses TRBV9 with TRBJ2-3, with 14 bases lining up with TRBD2. After removal of 0 bases from V and 6 bases from J, the junction contained 6 bases not matched to a gene. This CDR3 spans 17 amino acids. Germline V gene sequence: CDR1 SGDLS, CDR2 YYNGEE. CDR3 sequence: CASSVARLAGGQDTQYF. The CDR3, as DNA: TGTGCCAGCAGCGTAGCACGACTAGCGGGGGGGCAGGATACGCAGTATTTT.

The gene calls are TRBV10-1 and TRBJ1-3, with 10 bases lining up with TRBD1. This CDR3 has 17 amino acids. Germline V gives CDR1 WNHNN, CDR2 SYGVQD (reference sequence). The V gene end was trimmed by 7 bases and the J gene end by 3 bases; junction bases not matched to a gene: 12. The CDR3 nucleotides read TGCGCCAGCAACCGGGACAGGGGAGGTAATTGTGGAAACACCATATATTTT. Translating gives CASNRDRGGNCGNTIYF.

The CDR3 sequence is CASDNGYEQYF. The CDR3 coding sequence is TGTGCCAGCGATAACGGCTACGAGCAGTACTTC. The chain uses TRBV2 and TRBJ2-7; D remains unclear. The germline CDR1 and CDR2 sequences are SNHLY and FYNNEI. The CDR3 consists of 11 residues. V gave up 8 bases and J gave up 3 bases, with 8 bases separating them.

As for this clone: Sequence at one end of the junction differs from germline and may be a read error. The chain is built from TRBV6-1 and TRBJ2-1; possible D gene TRBD1, 5 bases. CDR3 length: 16 residues. Germline assignment: CDR1 MNHNS and CDR2 SASEGT. The CDR3 loop reads CASRERRGDSYNEQFF. CDR3 DNA: TGTGCCAGCCGTGAGAGAAGGGGCGACTCCTACAATGAGCAGTTCTTC.

The genes are TRBV20-1 and TRBJ2-3; D unresolved. Trimming shortened V by 3 bases and J by 4 bases, and 14 bases separated the two germline ends. This CDR3 spans 14 amino acids. CDR1 DFQATT and CDR2 SNEGSKA come from the germline V gene (reference sequence). CDR3 sequence: CSASQTPRSDTQYF. For the CDR3, the DNA is TGCAGTGCTAGTCAGACTCCGAGATCAGATACGCAGTATTTT.

CDR3 sequence reads: CASSFDTVTYNEQFF. Here the CDR3 DNA reads TGTGCCAGCAGCTTTGACACAGTGACCTACAATGAGCAGTTCTTC. The chain combines TRBV5-4 with TRBJ2-1, with D unclear. The germline CDR1 and CDR2 sequences are SGHNT and YYREEE (reference sequence). With 2 bases removed from V and 2 bases from J, the gap between germline ends came to 11 bases. The CDR3 runs 15 residues.

The rearrangement uses TRBV2 and TRBJ1-4; TRBD1 matches at 8 bases. V was clipped by 3 bases and J by 8 bases; unmatched bases: 2. The CDR3 runs to 13 residues. Per germline, CDR1 SNHLY and CDR2 FYNNEI. Written as DNA, the CDR3 is TGTGCCAGCAGTGACAACAGGGGGGAAAAACTGTTTTTT. Its protein product is CASSDNRGEKLFF.

This clone has only a few counts. This chain uses TRBV19 with TRBJ1-3, with 10 bases aligning to TRBD1. The CDR3 has 17 residues. In germline, CDR1 is LNHDA, CDR2 SQIVND (reference sequence). V lost 5 bases, J lost 1 base, and 8 bases stayed unmatched. CDR3 sequence: CASSFPGQGFSGNTIYF. CDR3 coding DNA: TGTGCCAGTAGTTTTCCGGGACAGGGGTTTTCTGGAAACACCATATATTTT.

J is TRBJ1-1 and V is TRBV3-1 (or the pseudogene TRBV3-2); D unresolved. The CDR3 is 15 residues long. CDR1 is LGHDT, CDR2 YNNKEL, per germline (reference sequence). Between the trimmed V and J ends, which lost 3 bases and 3 bases, there was a span of 14 bases. The DNA of the CDR3 is TGTGCCAGCAGCCAGCTTCGGGGTGGAGACACTGAAGCTTTCTTT. Translated: CASSQLRGGDTEAFF.

This chain joins TRBV7-3 and TRBJ2-5; 8 bases map to TRBD1. Germline lookup yields CDR1 SGHTA and CDR2 FQGTGA. The J segment lost 2 bases and the V segment lost 5 bases, leaving 13 bases of the junction unmatched. CDR3 length: 17 residues. CDR3 nucleotide sequence: TGTGCCAGCAGCCGGACAGGGACTGGAGGGTGGCAAGAGACCCAGTACTTC. It translates to CASSRTGTGGWQETQYF.

This clone was seen repeatedly, ten times or more. The chain recombines TRBV2 with TRBJ1-5, with D possibly matching TRBD1 (6 bases). The V end lost 6 bases, the J end lost 5 bases, and 14 bases lay between the germline ends. CDR3 size: 14 residues. Germline CDR1 reads SNHLY; CDR2 reads FYNNEI. This CDR3 reads CASSSTGTYQPQHF. CDR3 in DNA: TGTGCCAGCAGCTCCACAGGGACCTATCAGCCCCAGCATTTT.